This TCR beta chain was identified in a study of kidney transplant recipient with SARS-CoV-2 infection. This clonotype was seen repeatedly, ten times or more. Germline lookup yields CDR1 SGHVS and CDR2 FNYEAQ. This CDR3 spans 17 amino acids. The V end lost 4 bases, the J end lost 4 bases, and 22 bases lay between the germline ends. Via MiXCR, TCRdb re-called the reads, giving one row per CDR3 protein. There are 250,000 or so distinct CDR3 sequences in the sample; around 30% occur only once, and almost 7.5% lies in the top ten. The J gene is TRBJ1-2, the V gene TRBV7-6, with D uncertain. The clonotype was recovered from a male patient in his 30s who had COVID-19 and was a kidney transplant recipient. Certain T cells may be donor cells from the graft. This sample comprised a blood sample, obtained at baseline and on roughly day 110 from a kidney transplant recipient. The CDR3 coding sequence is TGTGCCAGCAGCTGCCATGCTGAATCTCGAAAGACCTATGGCTACACCTTC. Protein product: CASSCHAESRKTYGYTF.